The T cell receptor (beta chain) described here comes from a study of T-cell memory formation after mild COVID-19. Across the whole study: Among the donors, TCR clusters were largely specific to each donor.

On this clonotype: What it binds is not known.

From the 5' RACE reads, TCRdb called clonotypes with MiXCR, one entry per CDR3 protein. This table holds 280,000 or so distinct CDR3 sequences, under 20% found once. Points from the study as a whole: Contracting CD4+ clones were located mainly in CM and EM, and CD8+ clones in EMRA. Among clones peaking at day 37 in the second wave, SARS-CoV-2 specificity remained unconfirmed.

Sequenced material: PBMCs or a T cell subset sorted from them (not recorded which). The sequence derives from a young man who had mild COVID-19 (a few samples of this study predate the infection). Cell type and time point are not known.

CDR3 protein: CASSLGEMRETQYF. DNA of the CDR3: TGTGCCAGCAGCTTGGGCGAGATGCGGGAGACCCAGTACTTC. This chain connects TRBV7-2 to TRBJ2-5; D remains unclear. The germline V and J ends were trimmed by 3 bases and 5 bases, with 13 bases remaining between them. The CDR3 is 14 amino acids. Germline V gene lookup returns CDR1 SGHTA and CDR2 FQGNSA.